This is a list of T cell receptor beta chains from one sample in a study of blood T cell repertoires in COVID-19. Profiling relied on immunoSEQ multiplex PCR, and the TCRdb table lists in-frame clones only, not all of them. Among some 400,000 clones, just over 90% were seen once, and the ten largest hold around 0.94%. The sequencing sample was made of PBMCs or T cells enriched from blood (not recorded which). These receptors were obtained from a woman aged 40 to 50 who had been exposed to COVID-19. CDR3s include the opening cysteine and the closing phenylalanine or tryptophan. D genes are given only for firm matches. Clone size is stated in some rows and not others, as once, few, many or a class when expanded.

TRBV11-3,TRBD1,TRBJ2-3,once,TGTGCCAGCAGCAGCTCCAGGGGGCGGCTCACAGATACGCAGTATTTT,CASSSSRGRLTDTQYF
TRBV27,-,TRBJ1-5,-,TGTGCCAGCAGTTTCCCAGATCAGCCCCAGCATTTT,CASSFPDQPQHF
TRBV15,-,TRBJ2-1,-,TGTGCCACCAGCAGCACCGAGGGGGGGTTCAATGAGCAGTTCTTC,CATSSTEGGFNEQFF
TRBV27,-,TRBJ1-5,-,TGTGCCAGCAGTCCGACCGGGGTAATCCCTCAGCCCCAGCATTTT,CASSPTGVIPQPQHF
TRBV5-4,TRBD1,TRBJ2-1,-,TGTGCCAGCAGCTTGCCAGGGGGCATCCATGAGCAGTTCTTC,CASSLPGGIHEQFF
TRBV7-6,-,TRBJ1-1,few,TGTGCCAGCAGCTTAGAGGCAGGGCCGACTGAAGCTTTCTTT,CASSLEAGPTEAFF
TRBV19,-,TRBJ1-2,once,TGTGCCAGTAGCACTGGGCGGGATTCTGGCTACACCTTC,CASSTGRDSGYTF
TRBV3-1/TRBV3-2,-,TRBJ1-2,once,TGTGCCAGCAGCCAAGACAGGGGACGGGTTAAGACCTTC,CASSQDRGRVKTF
TRBV18,TRBD1,TRBJ2-7,once,TGTGCCAGCTCACCTGGGACAGGGGGCGGCTACGAGCAGTACTTC,CASSPGTGGGYEQYF
TRBV18,TRBD1,TRBJ1-2,-,TGTGCCAGCCTGGGACAGAGCTATGGCTACACCTTC,CASLGQSYGYTF
TRBV5-5,-,TRBJ1-2,-,TGTGCCAGCAGCAGGGAACAGGGACGATCTAACTATGGCTACACCTTC,CASSREQGRSNYGYTF
TRBV11-3,TRBD1,TRBJ1-1,once,TGTGCCAGCAGCCGAGGGGGCTTTGAAGCTTTCTTT,CASSRGGFEAFF
TRBV11-1,TRBD2,TRBJ2-1,-,TGTGCCAGCAGCCTCGGACTAGCGGGGGACAATGAGCAGTTCTTC,CASSLGLAGDNEQFF
TRBV6-5,TRBD1,TRBJ1-4,-,TGTGCCACCTTGGACAGGTTTAATGAAAAACTGTTTTTT,CATLDRFNEKLFF
TRBV5-4,TRBD1,TRBJ1-2,-,TGTGCCAGCAGCCGACGGGACAGGGGATATGGCTACACCTTC,CASSRRDRGYGYTF